The T cell receptor (beta chain) under discussion was sequenced for a study of cytomegalovirus exposure and HLA in healthy donors. Germline lookup yields CDR1 SGHAT and CDR2 FQNNGV. Trimming took 3 bases from V and 2 from J; bases not matched to a gene: 4. The CDR3 covers 14 residues. The PCR ran on 60 Vbeta and 13 Jbeta primers. Method: immunoSEQ multiplex PCR; TCRdb's copy keeps in-frame clones and lacks some. This sample's clone table lists 100,000 to 150,000 clones. What was sequenced was PBMCs. This sequence originates from a man younger than 35 in good health and CMV-seronegative. The V gene is TRBV11-2, the J gene TRBJ2-7; 7 bases align to TRBD2. The CDR3, as DNA: TGTGCCAGCAGCTTCCTCAGCGGGACCTACGAGCAGTACTTC. Residues: CASSFLSGTYEQYF.